This passage covers 20 T cell receptor beta chains from one sample sequenced in a study of shared clonotypes between healthy human individuals. Repertoires were generated with immunoSEQ multiplex PCR, while TCRdb's copy carries only in-frame clones and drops some. The sample has 2 million to 2.5 million clones; 85% to 95% are singletons. The sequenced material came from naive CD4+ T cells from PBMCs. As for subset: CD45RA+ positively selected. The receptors stem from a man younger than 30 in good health. Some clones in this sample may be carry-over from other donors' samples.

CDR3 sequence: CASTLEGYYEQYF. In DNA form, the CDR3 reads TGCGCCAGCACCCTAGAGGGGTACTACGAGCAGTACTTC. J is TRBJ2-5 and V is TRBV5-1; D possibly matches TRBD1 or TRBD2 (5 bases each). The J call may be incorrect, as the DNA end agrees better with TRBJ2-7. CDR1 and CDR2 from the germline V gene are SGHRS and YFSETQ. This CDR3 comprises 13 residues.

This clone was detected only a few times. This sequence joins TRBV7-9 and TRBJ1-5, with TRBD1 as a possible D gene (5 bases). V shed 5 bases and J shed 6 bases, with 8 bases lying between them. The CDR3 runs 12 residues. Germline-derived CDR1 and CDR2 are SEHNR and FQNEAQ (reference sequence). The CDR3 DNA follows: TGTGCCAGCAGCGCACAGGCTCAGCCCCAGCATTTT. Its translation: CASSAQAQPQHF.

This chain uses TRBV4-2 with TRBJ2-2; no clear D. The V end was cut by 1 base, the J end by 5 bases, with 14 bases between. Germline loops: CDR1 LGHNA, CDR2 YNFKEQ. CDR3 length equals 16 residues. In nucleotides, the CDR3 is TGTGCCAGCAGCCAAGGCCCCGGCGGAGTTACCGGGGAGCTGTTTTTT. It specifies CASSQGPGGVTGELFF.

V and J are TRBV6-6 and TRBJ2-5, with 12 bases identical to TRBD2. CDR3 length: 15 residues. After removal of 6 bases from V and 4 bases from J, the junction contained 6 bases not matched to a gene. Per germline, CDR1 MNHNY and CDR2 SVGAGI (reference sequence). DNA for the CDR3: TGTGCCAGCAGACCTAGCGGGAGGGCCCGAGAGACCCAGTACTTC. Protein sequence: CASRPSGRARETQYF.

The rearrangement links TRBV28 to TRBJ1-2; D remains unclear. V lost 4 bases, J lost 8 bases, and 14 bases lay in between. The CDR3 totals 13 residues. Germline values: CDR1 MDHEN, CDR2 SYDVKM. In nucleotides, the CDR3 is TGTGCCAGCAGTTCCTCGGGCGCGCAGGGCTACACCTTC. Its protein is CASSSSGAQGYTF.

J is TRBJ1-4 and V is TRBV2; TRBD1 agrees at 7 bases. The CDR3 loop spans 14 amino acids. In germline, CDR1 is SNHLY, CDR2 FYNNEI. The J segment lost 5 bases and the V segment lost 4 bases, leaving 4 bases of the junction unmatched. The CDR3 DNA sequence: TGTGCCAGCAGTGTACAGGGGTTGAATGAAAAACTGTTTTTT. It specifies CASSVQGLNEKLFF.

The gene calls are TRBV18 and TRBJ2-3; 10 nucleotides line up with TRBD2. Looked up from germline, CDR1 is KGHSH and CDR2 is LQKENI. This CDR3 has 16 residues. The V segment lost 3 bases and the J segment 1 base; nucleotides outside the gene matches: 4. The CDR3 DNA reads as TGTGCCAGCTCACCTGGGACTAGCGCACGCACAGATACGCAGTATTTT. Protein product: CASSPGTSARTDTQYF. Full variable domain (rest looked up from reference TRBV18 and TRBJ2-3): NAGVMQNPRHLVRRRGQEARLRCSPMKGHSHVYWYRQLPEEGLKFMVYLQKENIIDESGMPKERFSAEFPKEGPSILRIQQVVRGDSAAYFCASSPGTSARTDTQYFGPGTRLTVL.

This chain joins TRBV11-3 and TRBJ2-2; no firm D call. CDR3 length equals 14 residues. Germline loops: CDR1 SGHNT, CDR2 YENEEA. V lost 5 bases to trimming and J lost 2 bases, with 9 bases between them. The DNA of the CDR3 is TGTGCCAGCAGCCACAACTATAACACCGGGGAGCTGTTTTTT. It specifies CASSHNYNTGELFF.

CDR3 in amino acids: CASSLGYQAREGYGYTF. For the CDR3, the DNA is TGTGCCAGCAGTTTAGGATATCAGGCGCGGGAGGGGTATGGCTACACCTTC. The gene calls are TRBV27 and TRBJ1-2; TRBD1 is a possible D gene (5 bases). CDR1 is MNHEY, CDR2 SMNVEV, per germline (reference sequence). Trimming removed 2 bases from V and 5 bases from J, with 21 bases in between. CDR3 length equals 17 residues.

In DNA, the CDR3 is TGCGCCAGCAGCCAAGACGCTGCAGCCTCAGGGGAGACCCAGTACTTC. It specifies CASSQDAAASGETQYF. The chain employs TRBV4-3 and TRBJ2-5; a possible D gene is TRBD1 (5 bases). The V gene lost 0 bases and the J gene lost 5 bases, with 16 bases spanning the gap. The CDR3 runs to 16 residues. CDR1 and CDR2 from the germline V gene are LGHNA and YSLEER.

This clone has just a few counts. The same CDR3 also results from other DNA sequences found in this sample. V and J are TRBV18 and TRBJ2-2; no reliable D call. Trimming left V 3 bases short and J 0 bases short, with 2 bases between. The CDR3 loop spans 13 amino acids. Per germline, CDR1 KGHSH and CDR2 LQKENI. The CDR3 protein is CASSPPNTGELFF. In DNA form, the CDR3 reads TGTGCCAGCTCACCCCCGAACACCGGGGAGCTGTTTTTT.

This chain joins TRBV27 and TRBJ1-4; D is uncertain. This CDR3 contains 15 residues. Germline CDR1 MNHEY, CDR2 SMNVEV (reference sequence). V lost 6 bases and J lost 3, with 14 bases in between. The CDR3 nucleotides read TGTGCCAGCAGCCCCGTACAGCGATCTAATGAAAAACTGTTTTTT. This gives the protein CASSPVQRSNEKLFF.

V gene TRBV28 combines with J gene TRBJ1-5; D uncertain. The CDR3 sequence is 14 residues long. Trimming removed 3 bases from V and 5 bases from J, with 11 bases in between. Germline V lookup: CDR1 MDHEN, CDR2 SYDVKM. The CDR3 region is CASSFGRADQPQHF. The CDR3 DNA is TGTGCCAGCAGTTTTGGACGTGCCGATCAGCCCCAGCATTTT.

Worth noting for this clone: The sample has other DNA sequences that encode this CDR3 too. The rearrangement joins TRBV19 to TRBJ1-1; D remains unclear. Germline V gives CDR1 LNHDA, CDR2 SQIVND (reference sequence). This CDR3 is built from 12 residues. V lost 6 bases and J 1 base, leaving 6 bases between the germline ends. The CDR3 DNA sequence: TGTGCCAGTAGCCGAGGGAACACTGAAGCTTTCTTT. This translates into CASSRGNTEAFF.

A single count supports this clone. The rearrangement joins TRBV11-2 to TRBJ1-2, with D uncertain. V was trimmed by 2 bases and J by 3 bases, leaving 7 bases between them. The CDR3 totals 13 residues. The germline V gene has CDR1 SGHAT and CDR2 FQNNGV. The CDR3 region is CASSLPGDYGYTF. Written as DNA, the CDR3 is TGTGCCAGCAGCTTACCCGGGGACTATGGCTACACCTTC.

This clone came up once. V usage is TRBV20-1 and J usage is TRBJ2-2; D is uncertain. The CDR3 length is 11 residues. The ends were cut back, 3 bases at V and 7 bases at J, with 6 bases in the middle. Germline V gene lookup returns CDR1 DFQATT and CDR2 SNEGSKA (reference sequence). The CDR3 sequence: CSASLGGELFF. The CDR3, as DNA: TGCAGTGCTAGTTTAGGCGGGGAGCTGTTTTTT.

Concerning this clone: Other DNA sequences in this specimen translate into the identical CDR3. The rearrangement uses TRBV5-1 and TRBJ2-7, with TRBD1 identical over 7 bases. Germline V lookup: CDR1 SGHRS, CDR2 YFSETQ. Trimming at V came to 7 bases and at J to 0 bases, leaving 1 base not matched to a gene. The CDR3 has 12 residues. The CDR3 DNA sequence: TGCGCCAGCCGGGACAGCTCCTACGAGCAGTACTTC. Its protein product is CASRDSSYEQYF. The variable domain in full, with the rest retrieved from reference TRBV5-1 and TRBJ2-7, is KAGVTQTPRYLIKTRGQQVTLSCSPISGHRSVSWYQQTPGQGLQFLFEYFSETQRNKGNFPGRFSGRQFSNSRSEMNVSTLELGDSALYLCASRDSSYEQYFGPGTRLTVT.

The rearrangement links TRBV7-8 to TRBJ2-6, with a weak D call TRBD1 (5 bases). V lost 1 base to trimming and J lost 0 bases, with 13 bases between them. The CDR3 has 18 residues. Germline V CDR1 and CDR2: SGHVS, FQNEAQ. CDR3 bases: TGTGCCAGCAGCTTAGGACCGAAGGACAACTCTGGGGCCAACGTCCTGACTTTC. Translated, it gives CASSLGPKDNSGANVLTF.

This clone was observed a single time. This chain uses TRBV28 with TRBJ2-7; 12 bases fit TRBD2. This CDR3 has 17 amino acids. The V segment lost 6 bases and the J segment 5 bases; nucleotides outside the gene matches: 14. CDR1 is MDHEN, CDR2 SYDVKM, per germline. The CDR3 coding sequence is TGTGCCAGCAGCCCACCCTTCCGACTAGCGGGAGTCAACGAGCAGTACTTC. Protein product: CASSPPFRLAGVNEQYF.

V gene TRBV27 combines with J gene TRBJ2-7; no clear D gene. CDR3 length: 13 amino acids. Germline CDR1 and CDR2: MNHEY and SMNVEV (reference sequence). V gave up 3 bases and J gave up 2 bases, with 8 bases separating them. The CDR3 DNA is TGTGCCAGCAGTTTGTTAGAGACCTACGAGCAGTACTTC. This sequence encodes CASSLLETYEQYF.